This TCR beta chain was recovered during a study of T cells in Graves' hyperthyroidism and ophthalmopathy. A patient was excluded if there was uncontrolled infection, other autoimmune disease, pregnancy or lactation. This clonotype was counted only a few times. The germline CDR1 and CDR2 sequences are SNHLY and FYNNEI. CDR3 size: 12 residues. The V gene lost 7 bases and the J gene lost 2 bases, with 9 bases spanning the gap. Amplification yielded TCR beta CDR3 regions, with RNA transcripts as the source. With the HTBI primer set, the TCR CDR3 went through a first round of RT-PCR. TCRdb reprocessed the multiplex PCR reads with MiXCR, giving one entry per CDR3 protein. The sample has over 500,000 distinct CDR3 sequences; 40% to 50% are singletons.

This rearrangement joins TRBV2 to TRBJ2-7, with TRBD2 as a possible D gene (6 bases). Sequencing input: peripheral blood or thyroid tissue (not recorded which). The clonotype was recovered from an adult woman with Graves' disease, either hyperthyroidism or ophthalmopathy (not recorded which). DNA of the CDR3: TGTGCCAGCACGGGGGAAACCTACGAGCAGTACTTC. Protein: CASTGETYEQYF.